These 18 T cell receptor beta chains were all obtained from the same sample, sequenced in a study of T-cell memory formation after mild COVID-19. MiXCR was run by TCRdb on the 5' RACE reads, yielding one entry per CDR3 protein. In the table there are more than 400,000 distinct CDR3 sequences, 18% of which are singletons. Material for sequencing was PBMCs or a T cell subset sorted from them (not recorded which). The receptors originated from an adult woman who had mild COVID-19 (a few samples of this study predate the infection). Cell type and time point are not known.

CDR3 coding DNA: TGCAGCGTCCGGAGGGGAGCGGGAGGTTCCTACGAGCAGTACTTC. Its protein product is CSVRRGAGGSYEQYF. The chain combines TRBV29-1 with TRBJ2-7; TRBD2 matches 9 bases. In germline, CDR1 is SQVTM, CDR2 ANQGSEA. CDR3 length: 15 residues. Unmatched junction bases numbered 10, after V lost 6 bases and J lost 1 base.

The chain links TRBV4-1 to TRBJ2-5; 8 bases are shared with TRBD1. Looked up from germline, CDR1 is MGHRA and CDR2 is YSYEKL. This CDR3 is 15 amino acids long. The junction had 5 bases not matched to a gene; V was cut back by 0 bases and J by 5 bases. DNA of the CDR3: TGCGCCAGCAGCCAAGATCAGGGGGCGGTTGAGACCCAGTACTTC. It specifies CASSQDQGAVETQYF.

The chain links TRBV24-1 to TRBJ1-1, with TRBD1 identical over 7 bases. From germline, CDR1 is KGHDR and CDR2 SFDVKD. The CDR3 is 13 amino acids. The V and J ends lost 4 bases and 7 bases, in that order; junction bases with no gene match: 5. CDR3 bases: TGTGCCACCAGTGAACACGGACAGGATGAAGCTTTCTTT. Its translation is CATSEHGQDEAFF.

J is TRBJ2-5 and V is TRBV30; 7 bases align to TRBD2. Germline values: CDR1 GTSNPN, CDR2 SVGIG (reference sequence). J was trimmed by 8 bases and V by 0 bases; bases with no gene match: 6. There are 13 residues in the CDR3. The CDR3 coding sequence is TGTGCCTGGAGTGTCCGCGGGGGAAATACCCAGTACTTC. Translated: CAWSVRGGNTQYF. Using reference TRBV30 and TRBJ2-5 for the parts outside the CDR3, the full variable domain is SQTIHQWPATLVQPVGSPLSLECTVEGTSNPNLYWYRQAAGRGLQLLFYSVGIGQISSEVPQNLSASRPQDRQFILSSKKLLLSDSGFYLCAWSVRGGNTQYFGPGTRLLVL.

This chain joins TRBV10-3 and TRBJ2-1; 16 bases agree with TRBD2. Germline values: CDR1 ENHRY, CDR2 SYGVKD. V dropped 6 bases and J dropped 10; count of bases not matched to a gene: 6. The CDR3 length is 15 residues. The CDR3 sequence is CAISGTSGRGGEQFF. The CDR3 DNA is TGTGCCATCAGCGGGACTAGCGGGAGGGGAGGCGAGCAGTTCTTC.

Many counts were recorded for this clonotype. This chain links TRBV29-1 with TRBJ1-2, with TRBD1 as a possible D gene (5 bases). The CDR3 sequence is 12 residues long. The germline CDR1 and CDR2 sequences are SQVTM and ANQGSEA. Trimming shortened V by 6 bases and J by 7 bases, and 15 bases separated the two germline ends. This CDR3 is CSVFRQGGGYTF. CDR3 bases: TGCAGCGTCTTTCGGCAGGGTGGTGGCTACACCTTC.

This clonotype was found a few times. The chain couples TRBV12-3 or TRBV12-4 to TRBJ1-1; D is uncertain. Trimming cost V 10 bases and J 1 base, with 16 bases left between them. This CDR3 has 14 amino acids. The CDR3 protein is CAIIKGAPNTEAFF. DNA for the CDR3: TGTGCCATCATTAAAGGAGCGCCGAACACTGAAGCTTTCTTT.

This clonotype was found many times. The chain carries TRBV14 and TRBJ2-5, with a weak D call TRBD1 (5 bases). V lost 1 base and J 9 bases, leaving 9 bases between the germline ends. Germline-derived CDR1 and CDR2 are SGHDN and FVKESK. This CDR3 contains 12 residues. The CDR3 coding sequence is TGTGCCAGCAGCCAAGCCAGGGCGTCCCAGTACTTC. This gives the protein CASSQARASQYF.

This rearrangement joins TRBV25-1 to TRBJ2-5; D uncertain. CDR1 and CDR2 from the germline V gene are MGHDK and SYGVNS. CDR3 size: 13 residues. V lost 3 bases, J lost 5 bases, and 10 bases lay in between. DNA for the CDR3: TGTGCCAGCAGTGACGGAGTTTGGGAGACCCAGTACTTC. Translating it yields CASSDGVWETQYF. The full variable domain, with the rest looked up from reference TRBV25-1 and TRBJ2-5, is EADIYQTPRYLVIGTGKKITLECSQTMGHDKMYWYQQDPGMELHLIHYSYGVNSTEKGDLSSESTVSRIRTEHFPLTLESARPSHTSQYLCASSDGVWETQYFGPGTRLLVL.

This clonotype occurred a few times. The chain joins TRBV20-1 to TRBJ2-3; 8 nucleotides line up with TRBD2. This CDR3 has 14 residues. Germline trimming cut 4 bases from V and 0 bases from J; bases unmatched to any gene: 3. Per the germline V gene, CDR1 is DFQATT and CDR2 is SNEGSKA (reference sequence). The CDR3: CSAKAGVSTDTQYF. In DNA, the CDR3 is TGCAGTGCTAAAGCGGGAGTTAGCACAGATACGCAGTATTTT.

This clonotype was seen at least ten times. An end of the junction differs from the germline gene, which may be a read error. This chain uses TRBV5-1 with TRBJ2-1, with 9 positions matching TRBD1. In germline, CDR1 is SGHRS, CDR2 YFSETQ. The CDR3 covers 14 residues. The CDR3 protein is CASSLGQGYNEQFF. The CDR3 region has the DNA TGTGCCAGCAGCTTGGGACAGGGCTACAATGAGCAGTTCTTC.

V gene TRBV19 combines with J gene TRBJ2-3; 10 nucleotides align to TRBD1. The CDR3 spans 16 residues. J lost 2 bases, V lost 3 bases, and 5 bases had no gene match. From germline, CDR1 is LNHDA and CDR2 SQIVND (reference sequence). Written as DNA, the CDR3 is TGTGCCAGTAGTATCCCGGGACAGGGGCCCACAGATACGCAGTATTTT. Translating gives CASSIPGQGPTDTQYF.

The chain uses TRBV12-3 or TRBV12-4 and TRBJ2-2; D gene ambiguous. The CDR3 loop spans 13 amino acids. V was pared by 4 bases and J by 5 bases, with 8 bases between. This CDR3 reads CASSWSVTGELFF. The CDR3 DNA reads TGTGCCAGCAGTTGGTCGGTTACCGGGGAGCTGTTTTTT.

This clonotype was seen more than once but under ten times. V usage is TRBV9 and J usage is TRBJ2-5, with D unclear. Germline lookup yields CDR1 SGDLS and CDR2 YYNGEE. This CDR3 comprises 13 residues. Trimming took 2 bases from V and 5 from J, leaving 10 bases between them. CDR3 in DNA: TGTGCCAGCAGCGTGCGGCCGGACGAGACCCAGTACTTC. It translates to CASSVRPDETQYF. The variable domain in full, with the rest retrieved from reference TRBV9 and TRBJ2-5, is DSGVTQTPKHLITATGQRVTLRCSPRSGDLSVYWYQQSLDQGLQFLIQYYNGEERAKGNILERFSAQQFPDLHSELNLSSLELGDSALYFCASSVRPDETQYFGPGTRLLVL.

CDR3 sequence: CSVRRGRTYEQYF. CDR3 DNA: TGCAGCGTTCGGAGGGGCCGTACCTACGAGCAGTACTTC. The chain couples TRBV29-1 to TRBJ2-7, with D possibly matching TRBD2 (6 bases). The CDR3 loop spans 13 amino acids. Germline-derived CDR1 and CDR2 are SQVTM and ANQGSEA. The V end was cut by 5 bases, the J end by 2 bases, with 13 bases between.

The table lists this clonotype with many counts. The chain employs TRBV5-6 and TRBJ2-7; D is ambiguous. This CDR3 is 12 amino acids long. Trimming took off 2 bases at V and 3 bases at J, with 6 bases between the two ends. The germline CDR1 and CDR2 sequences are SGHDT and YYEEEE. Here the CDR3 reads CASSLRDYEQYF. CDR3 coding DNA: TGTGCCAGCAGCTTAAGAGACTACGAGCAGTACTTC.

The CDR3 here is CASSFQTGGGEQYF. CDR3 DNA: TGTGCCAGCAGTTTCCAGACAGGGGGGGGCGAGCAGTACTTC. This rearrangement joins TRBV6-5 to TRBJ2-7; 9 nucleotides agree with TRBD1. This CDR3 region has 14 residues. In germline, CDR1 is MNHEY, CDR2 SVGAGI. Losses at the gene ends were 4 bases for V and 6 bases for J; bases not matched to a gene: 7.

This clonotype was observed at least ten times. The chain has TRBV6-2 or TRBV6-3 and TRBJ2-7, with TRBD2 identical over 12 bases. Germline V gives CDR1 MNHEY, CDR2 SVGEGT. The length of the CDR3 is 15 residues. V was pared by 7 bases and J by 0 bases, with 4 bases of the junction left unmatched. CDR3 amino acids: CASTRTSGVSYEQYF. DNA for the CDR3: TGTGCCAGCACCCGGACTAGCGGGGTCTCCTACGAGCAGTACTTC.